These 28 T cell receptor beta chains came from one sample sequenced in a study of technical replicates of blood from a handful of donors. Generated by immunoSEQ multiplex PCR, the TCRdb table keeps only in-frame clones and is missing some. The sample includes roughly 15,000 clones, approximately 80% of them seen just once. The sample consisted of PBMCs. These receptors were taken from a human donor in good health.

V is TRBV5-1 and J is TRBJ1-4; 10 bases line up with TRBD1. Germline V gene lookup returns CDR1 SGHRS and CDR2 YFSETQ. Trimming at V came to 4 bases and at J to 7 bases, leaving 7 bases not matched to a gene. CDR3 length equals 15 residues. CDR3: CASSSTGTGVEKLFF. The CDR3 DNA reads TGCGCCAGCAGCAGTACCGGGACAGGGGTTGAAAAACTGTTTTTT.

This rearrangement joins TRBV18 to TRBJ2-5; the match to TRBD2 covers 8 bases. The CDR3 runs 15 residues. In germline, CDR1 is KGHSH, CDR2 LQKENI. V lost 3 bases to trimming and J lost 0 bases; unmatched junction nucleotides: 3. This CDR3 reads CASSPRAGDQETQYF. In DNA, the CDR3 is TGTGCCAGCTCACCCCGAGCGGGAGACCAAGAGACCCAGTACTTC.

This rearrangement joins TRBV13 to TRBJ2-6, with TRBD2 matching 10 bases. CDR1 and CDR2 from the germline V gene are PRHDT and FYEKMQ (reference sequence). V shed 3 bases and J 0 bases; nucleotides not matched to a gene: 11. CDR3 size: 20 residues. This chain's CDR3 is CASSFPTGLAPSSGANVLTF. DNA for the CDR3: TGTGCCAGCAGCTTTCCCACGGGACTAGCGCCGAGCTCTGGGGCCAACGTCCTGACTTTC.

CDR3 sequence reads: CASSPRQGHSNQPQHF. The CDR3 region has the DNA TGTGCCAGCAGTCCCCGACAGGGCCATAGCAATCAGCCCCAGCATTTT. This chain links TRBV27 with TRBJ1-5, with 7 bases matching TRBD1. The V segment lost 5 bases and the J segment 0 bases; nucleotides outside the gene matches: 7. Germline CDR1 and CDR2: MNHEY and SMNVEV (reference sequence). This CDR3 is built from 16 residues.

The chain uses TRBV19 and TRBJ2-2; 7 bases fit TRBD2. The CDR3 contains 15 residues. The germline gives CDR1 LNHDA, CDR2 SQIVND (reference sequence). The V and J ends lost 8 bases and 7 bases, in that order; junction bases with no gene match: 13. CDR3 in DNA: TGTGCCAGTCGGGGCGGCGGGAGTGCAGGCGGGGAGCTGTTTTTT. Protein: CASRGGGSAGGELFF.

The rearrangement uses TRBV18 and TRBJ2-7; weak D call: TRBD2 (5 bases). Looked up from germline, CDR1 is KGHSH and CDR2 is LQKENI. This CDR3 spans 19 amino acids. V was clipped by 5 bases and J by 7 bases, with 33 bases between them. The CDR3 loop reads CASSSRNHAGRARSGEQYF. DNA for the CDR3: TGTGCCAGCTCATCTCGAAATCATGCTGGACGCGCTAGGTCGGGGGAGCAGTACTTC.

V usage is TRBV5-1 and J usage is TRBJ2-3, with 8 bases identical to TRBD2. With V trimmed by 5 bases and J by 4 bases, 9 bases remained unmatched. In germline, CDR1 is SGHRS, CDR2 YFSETQ. The CDR3 totals 15 residues. CDR3 nucleotide sequence: TGCGCCAGCAGTGAGCGGGAGCCTTTCGCAGATACGCAGTATTTT. The encoded protein is CASSEREPFADTQYF.

The chain carries TRBV6-1 and TRBJ2-4, with 9 bases fitting TRBD1. The CDR3 runs to 19 residues. Germline CDR1 MNHNS, CDR2 SASEGT. V lost 0 bases, J lost 6 bases, and 15 bases stayed unmatched. The CDR3 bases are TGTGCCAGCAGTGAAGCGCTTCAGTTGTTGGGACAGGGCTCAAACATTCAGTACTTC. Its protein product is CASSEALQLLGQGSNIQYF.

The chain joins TRBV27 to TRBJ2-7; 9 nucleotides match TRBD2. This CDR3 has 13 amino acids. Germline-derived CDR1 and CDR2 are MNHEY and SMNVEV (reference sequence). The V gene end was trimmed by 8 bases and the J gene end by 4 bases; junction bases not matched to a gene: 6. The CDR3 bases are TGTGCCAGCCGACTAGCGGATACATACGAGCAGTACTTC. Protein sequence: CASRLADTYEQYF.

This CDR3 is CASSYAGGSDGYTF. CDR3 DNA: TGTGCCAGCAGTTATGCAGGGGGCTCTGATGGCTACACCTTC. This chain joins TRBV6-5 and TRBJ1-2, with TRBD1 identical over 8 bases. Germline CDR1 and CDR2: MNHEY and SVGAGI. After removal of 3 bases from V and 6 bases from J, the junction contained 6 bases not matched to a gene. The CDR3 is 14 residues long.

V and J are TRBV30 and TRBJ1-6; 9 bases fit TRBD1. J was trimmed by 7 bases and V by 2 bases; bases with no gene match: 3. Germline V lookup: CDR1 GTSNPN, CDR2 SVGIG (reference sequence). CDR3 length: 14 amino acids. CDR3 protein: CAWSKGQGNSPLHF. CDR3 bases: TGTGCCTGGAGTAAGGGACAGGGAAATTCACCCCTCCACTTT.

The rearrangement links TRBV5-1 to TRBJ2-3, with D uncertain. V was cut by 1 base and J by 4 bases, with 7 bases left in between. CDR1 is SGHRS, CDR2 YFSETQ, per germline. This CDR3 is built from 13 residues. CDR3 sequence reads: CASSLSLADTQYF. The CDR3 bases are TGCGCCAGCAGCTTGTCGTTAGCAGATACGCAGTATTTT.

This chain uses TRBV27 with TRBJ2-1; TRBD2 aligns across 10 bases. Germline V gene sequence: CDR1 MNHEY, CDR2 SMNVEV (reference sequence). The ends lost 3 bases at V and 2 bases at J; junction bases unmatched: 7. The CDR3 runs to 17 residues. Written as DNA, the CDR3 is TGTGCCAGCAGTTTCCCCGGACTAGCGGAGGCCTACAATGAGCAGTTCTTC. Protein: CASSFPGLAEAYNEQFF.

The chain joins TRBV7-2 to TRBJ2-7; the D gene is possibly TRBD1 (5 bases). Germline V gene lookup returns CDR1 SGHTA and CDR2 FQGNSA. Trimming shortened V by 6 bases and J by 3 bases, and 15 bases separated the two germline ends. The CDR3 extends over 14 amino acids. The CDR3 loop reads CASSRTTGGYEQYF. As DNA, the CDR3 is TGTGCCAGCAGTAGGACAACCGGTGGCTACGAGCAGTACTTC.

In its sample, this clone was seen a few times. The chain employs TRBV19 and TRBJ2-1; TRBD1 agrees at 8 bases. V was pared by 3 bases and J by 7 bases, with 14 bases of the junction left unmatched. The CDR3 runs to 17 residues. Germline V gene lookup returns CDR1 LNHDA and CDR2 SQIVND (reference sequence). The CDR3 DNA reads TGTGCCAGTAGTATTGGGATAAAACAAAGGACAGGGAATGAGCAGTTCTTC. Amino acid sequence: CASSIGIKQRTGNEQFF.

This clone was seen once. This chain links TRBV5-1 with TRBJ2-7; 10 bases map to TRBD2. J gave up 2 bases and V 4 bases, and 21 bases lay outside the gene matches. Germline loops: CDR1 SGHRS, CDR2 YFSETQ. The CDR3 runs to 20 residues. The CDR3 nucleotides read TGCGCCAGCAGCCTTACATCTCTAGCGGGAGCTACGAAGGCAGCCTACGAGCAGTACTTC. Translated, it gives CASSLTSLAGATKAAYEQYF. Full variable domain (outside the CDR3, taken from reference TRBV5-1 and TRBJ2-7): KAGVTQTPRYLIKTRGQQVTLSCSPISGHRSVSWYQQTPGQGLQFLFEYFSETQRNKGNFPGRFSGRQFSNSRSEMNVSTLELGDSALYLCASSLTSLAGATKAAYEQYFGPGTRLTVT.

The chain recombines TRBV6-4 with TRBJ2-1; 7 bases align to TRBD2. CDR1 is MRHNA, CDR2 SNTAGT, per germline. V was clipped by 0 bases and J by 10 bases; unmatched bases: 9. The CDR3 contains 15 residues. DNA for the CDR3: TGTGCCAGCAGTGACTCTTCGGGGGGACCCACGGAGCAGTTCTTC. Amino acid sequence: CASSDSSGGPTEQFF.

This clone appeared a few times. The V call is TRBV7-8, the J call TRBJ1-3; D call uncertain. Germline V gene sequence: CDR1 SGHVS, CDR2 FQNEAQ. CDR3 length: 14 amino acids. V was pared by 5 bases and J by 3 bases, with 11 bases between. CDR3 sequence (DNA): TGTGCCAGCAGCCCTGCGACAATTGGAAACACCATATATTTT. Protein: CASSPATIGNTIYF.

The rearrangement uses TRBV6-5 and TRBJ1-4; D is uncertain. With 6 bases removed from V and 3 bases from J, the gap between germline ends came to 11 bases. The length of the CDR3 is 14 residues. CDR1 MNHEY and CDR2 SVGAGI come from the germline V gene. The CDR3 region is CASSKETANEKLFF. In DNA, the CDR3 is TGTGCCAGCAGCAAGGAGACGGCTAATGAAAAACTGTTTTTT.

The chain combines TRBV27 with TRBJ2-7, with TRBD1 identical over 9 bases. From germline, CDR1 is MNHEY and CDR2 SMNVEV (reference sequence). The CDR3 contains 18 residues. Trimming at V came to 3 bases and at J to 3 bases, leaving 15 bases not matched to a gene. The CDR3: CASSLVPLPGTGNYEQYF. The DNA for the CDR3 is TGTGCCAGCAGTTTGGTACCCCTCCCGGGGACAGGGAACTACGAGCAGTACTTC.

This chain connects TRBV18 to TRBJ2-1; TRBD2 matches 14 bases. CDR3 length equals 17 residues. Germline CDR1 and CDR2: KGHSH and LQKENI. V shed 6 bases and J 3 bases; nucleotides not matched to a gene: 7. The CDR3 bases are TGTGCCAGCTCCCAAAAGGGGACTAGCGGGAGCTACAATGAGCAGTTCTTC. Amino acids: CASSQKGTSGSYNEQFF.

This chain connects TRBV19 to TRBJ2-7; D ambiguous. V lost 3 bases and J 5 bases, leaving 20 bases between the germline ends. There are 16 residues in the CDR3. CDR1 is LNHDA, CDR2 SQIVND, per germline (reference sequence). CDR3: CASSMHEVGWVDEQYF. The CDR3, as DNA: TGTGCCAGTAGTATGCACGAGGTTGGATGGGTCGACGAGCAGTACTTC.

This rearrangement joins TRBV2 to TRBJ1-1; TRBD1 might be the D (5 bases). V shed 2 bases and J shed 1 base, with 8 bases lying between them. Germline-derived CDR1 and CDR2 are SNHLY and FYNNEI. The CDR3 extends over 14 amino acids. As DNA, the CDR3 is TGTGCCAGCAGTGAAACAGGAGAGAACACTGAAGCTTTCTTT. Protein: CASSETGENTEAFF.

The CDR3 nucleotides read TGCGCCAGCAGTGTGGGGGGGACGGAGAACACTGAAGCTTTCTTT. Protein sequence: CASSVGGTENTEAFF. The V and J genes are TRBV10-1 and TRBJ1-1; a possible D gene is TRBD1 (5 bases). The CDR3 runs to 15 residues. Trimming left V 4 bases short and J 1 base short, with 13 bases between. The germline V gene has CDR1 WNHNN and CDR2 SYGVQD (reference sequence).

V and J are TRBV7-2 and TRBJ2-7, with TRBD2 as a possible D gene (6 bases). Trimming removed 3 bases at V and 4 bases at J, with 16 bases between. Per the germline V gene, CDR1 is SGHTA and CDR2 is FQGNSA. There are 15 residues in the CDR3. The CDR3 spells CASSFGLPNFYEQYF. For the CDR3, the DNA is TGTGCCAGCAGCTTCGGACTACCTAACTTTTACGAGCAGTACTTC. Together with reference TRBV7-2 and TRBJ2-7, the CDR3 gives the full variable domain: GAGVSQSPSNKVTEKGKDVELRCDPISGHTALYWYRQSLGQGLEFLIYFQGNSAPDKSGLPSDRFSAERTGGSVSTLTIQRTQQEDSAVYLCASSFGLPNFYEQYFGPGTRLTVT.

The genes are TRBV6-5 and TRBJ1-4; D possibly corresponds to TRBD1 (5 bases). The germline V gene encodes CDR1 MNHEY and CDR2 SVGAGI. V was pared by 2 bases and J by 4 bases, with 14 bases between. The CDR3 is 16 amino acids. The CDR3 nucleotides are TGTGCCAGCAGTTACGCCGACACAGGCAGTAATGAAAAACTGTTTTTT. It yields the protein CASSYADTGSNEKLFF.

The chain is built from TRBV10-3 and TRBJ2-5, with 10 bases fitting TRBD2. Germline V CDR1 and CDR2: ENHRY, SYGVKD. The CDR3 has 15 amino acids. V trimming: 6 bases; J trimming: 5 bases; junction bases outside the gene matches: 9. Here the CDR3 reads CAISTTLAGVETQYF. CDR3 bases: TGTGCCATCAGCACCACCCTAGCGGGGGTTGAGACCCAGTACTTC.

This clone has just one count. This chain links TRBV19 with TRBJ2-1; 10 nucleotides line up with TRBD2. The CDR3 totals 14 residues. In germline, CDR1 is LNHDA, CDR2 SQIVND (reference sequence). V lost 3 bases and J lost 7; bases outside the gene matches: 3. The CDR3 DNA reads as TGTGCCAGTAGTATTCTAGCGGGAGAAAATGAGCAGTTCTTC. This translates into CASSILAGENEQFF.